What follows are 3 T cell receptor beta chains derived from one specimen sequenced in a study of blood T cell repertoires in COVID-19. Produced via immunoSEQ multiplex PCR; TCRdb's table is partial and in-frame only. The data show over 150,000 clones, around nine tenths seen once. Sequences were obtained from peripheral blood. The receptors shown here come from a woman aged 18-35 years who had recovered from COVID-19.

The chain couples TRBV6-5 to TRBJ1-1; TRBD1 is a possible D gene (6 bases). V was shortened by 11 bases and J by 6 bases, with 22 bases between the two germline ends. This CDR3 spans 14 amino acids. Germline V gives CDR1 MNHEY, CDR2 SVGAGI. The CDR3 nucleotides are TGTGCCTCAAAAGTAGGGACATTCGCCTCTGAAGCTTTCTTT. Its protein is CASKVGTFASEAFF.

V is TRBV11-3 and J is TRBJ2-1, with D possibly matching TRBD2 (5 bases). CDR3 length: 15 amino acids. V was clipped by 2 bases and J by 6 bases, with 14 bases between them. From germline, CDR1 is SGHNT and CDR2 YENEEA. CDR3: CASSLLTSGVNEQFF. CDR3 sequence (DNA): TGTGCCAGCAGCTTACTCACTAGTGGGGTCAATGAGCAGTTCTTC.

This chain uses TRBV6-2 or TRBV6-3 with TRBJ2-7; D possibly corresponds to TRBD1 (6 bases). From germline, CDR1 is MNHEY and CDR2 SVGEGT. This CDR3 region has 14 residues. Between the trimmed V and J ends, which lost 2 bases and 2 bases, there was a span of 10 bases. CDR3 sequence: CASSYPGQPYEQYV. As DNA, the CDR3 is TGTGCCAGCAGTTACCCAGGACAGCCCTACGAGCAGTACGTC.